This paragraph reports one T cell receptor beta chain. Its cognate antigen is unknown. This sample is part of a study of radiation and T cells in renal cell carcinoma. V was clipped by 4 bases and J by 3 bases; unmatched bases: 0. The length of the CDR3 is 12 residues. Germline CDR1 MNHNY, CDR2 SVGAGI (reference sequence). TCRdb's table, derived via immunoSEQ multiplex PCR, lists solely in-frame clones and lacks some. The sample consists of 150,000 or so clones, roughly 90% of them appearing once. Time point defined: baseline pretreatment blood. The treatment: 15 Gy SBRT to primary tumor, nephrectomy 4 weeks later. After SBRT, blood was collected at 2 and 4 weeks, plus baseline. Points from the study as a whole: In blood, top tumor clones expanded by 2 weeks, shrinking by 4.

This sample comprised blood, obtained from a patient whose treatment included radiotherapy and nephrectomy. This TCR was sampled from a woman between 70 and 85 years old with renal cell carcinoma. The chain combines TRBV6-6 with TRBJ2-7, with 7 bases that match TRBD1. The CDR3 loop reads CASSSGGYEQYF. CDR3 nucleotides: TGTGCCAGCAGTTCAGGGGGCTACGAGCAGTACTTC.